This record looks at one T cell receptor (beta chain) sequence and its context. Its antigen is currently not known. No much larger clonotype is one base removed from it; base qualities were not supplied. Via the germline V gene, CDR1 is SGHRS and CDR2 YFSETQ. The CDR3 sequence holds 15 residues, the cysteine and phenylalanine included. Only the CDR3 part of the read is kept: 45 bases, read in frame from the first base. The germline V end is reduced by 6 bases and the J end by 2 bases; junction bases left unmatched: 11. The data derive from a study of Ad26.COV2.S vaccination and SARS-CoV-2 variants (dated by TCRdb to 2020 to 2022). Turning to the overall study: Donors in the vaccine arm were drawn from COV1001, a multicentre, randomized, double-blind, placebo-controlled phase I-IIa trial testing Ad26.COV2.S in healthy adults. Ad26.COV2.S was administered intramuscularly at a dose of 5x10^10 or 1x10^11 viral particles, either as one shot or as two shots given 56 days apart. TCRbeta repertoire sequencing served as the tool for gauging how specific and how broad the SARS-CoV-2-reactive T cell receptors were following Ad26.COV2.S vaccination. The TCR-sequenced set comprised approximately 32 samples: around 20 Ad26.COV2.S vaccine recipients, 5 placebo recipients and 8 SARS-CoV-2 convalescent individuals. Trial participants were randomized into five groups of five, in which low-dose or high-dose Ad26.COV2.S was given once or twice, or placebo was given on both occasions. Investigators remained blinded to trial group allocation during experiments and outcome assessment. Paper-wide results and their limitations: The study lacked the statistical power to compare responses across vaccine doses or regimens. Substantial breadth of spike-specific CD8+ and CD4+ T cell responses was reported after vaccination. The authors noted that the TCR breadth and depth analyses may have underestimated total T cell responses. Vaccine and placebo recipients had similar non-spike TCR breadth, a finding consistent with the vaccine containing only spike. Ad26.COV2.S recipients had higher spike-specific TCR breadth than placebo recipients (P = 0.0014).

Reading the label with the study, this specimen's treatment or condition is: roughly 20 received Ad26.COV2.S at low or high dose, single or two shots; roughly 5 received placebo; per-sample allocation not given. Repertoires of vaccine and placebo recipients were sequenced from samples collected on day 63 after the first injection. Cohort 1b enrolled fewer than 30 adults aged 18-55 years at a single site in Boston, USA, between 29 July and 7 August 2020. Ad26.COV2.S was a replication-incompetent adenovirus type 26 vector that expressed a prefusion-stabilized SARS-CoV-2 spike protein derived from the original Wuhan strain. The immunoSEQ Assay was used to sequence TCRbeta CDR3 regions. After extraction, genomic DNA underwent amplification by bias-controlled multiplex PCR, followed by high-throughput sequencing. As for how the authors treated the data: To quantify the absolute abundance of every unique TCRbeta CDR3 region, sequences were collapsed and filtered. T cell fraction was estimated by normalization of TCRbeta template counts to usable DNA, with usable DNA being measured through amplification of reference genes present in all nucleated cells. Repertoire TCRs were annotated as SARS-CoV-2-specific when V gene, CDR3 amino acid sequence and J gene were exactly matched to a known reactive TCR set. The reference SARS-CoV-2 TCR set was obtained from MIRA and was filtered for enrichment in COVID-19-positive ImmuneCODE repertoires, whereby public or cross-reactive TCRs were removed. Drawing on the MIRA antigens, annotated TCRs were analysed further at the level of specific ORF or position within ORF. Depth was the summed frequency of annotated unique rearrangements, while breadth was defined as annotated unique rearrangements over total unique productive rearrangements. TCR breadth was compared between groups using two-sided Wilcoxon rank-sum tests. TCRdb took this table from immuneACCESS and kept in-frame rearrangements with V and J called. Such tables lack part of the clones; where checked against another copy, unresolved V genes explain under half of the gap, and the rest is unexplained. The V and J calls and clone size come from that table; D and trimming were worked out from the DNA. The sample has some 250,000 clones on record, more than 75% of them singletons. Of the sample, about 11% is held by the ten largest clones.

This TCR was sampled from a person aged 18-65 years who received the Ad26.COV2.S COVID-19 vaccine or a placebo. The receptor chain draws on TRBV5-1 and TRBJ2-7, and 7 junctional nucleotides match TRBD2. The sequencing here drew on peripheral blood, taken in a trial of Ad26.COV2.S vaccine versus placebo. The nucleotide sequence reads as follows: TGCGCCAGCACCCTCTTGGGGGGAGGGCCCTACGAGCAGTACTTC. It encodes CASTLLGGGPYEQYF.